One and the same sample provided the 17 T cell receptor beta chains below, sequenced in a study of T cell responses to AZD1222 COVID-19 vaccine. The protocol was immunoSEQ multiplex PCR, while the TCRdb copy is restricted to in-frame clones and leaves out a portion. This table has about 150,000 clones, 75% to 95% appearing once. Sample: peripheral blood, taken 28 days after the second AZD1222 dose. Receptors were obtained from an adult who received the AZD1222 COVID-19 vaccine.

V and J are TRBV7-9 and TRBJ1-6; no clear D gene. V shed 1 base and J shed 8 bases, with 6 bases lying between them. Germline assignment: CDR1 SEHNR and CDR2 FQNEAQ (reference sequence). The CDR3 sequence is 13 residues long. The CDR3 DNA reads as TGTGCCAGCAGCTTAGGGCTGGATTCACCCCTCCACTTT. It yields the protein CASSLGLDSPLHF.

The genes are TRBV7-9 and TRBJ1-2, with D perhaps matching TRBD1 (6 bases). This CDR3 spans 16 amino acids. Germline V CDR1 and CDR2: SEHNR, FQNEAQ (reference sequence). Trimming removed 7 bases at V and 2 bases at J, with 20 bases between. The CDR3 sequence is CASISIAQGYNYGYTF. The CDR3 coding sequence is TGTGCCAGCATCTCAATTGCGCAGGGGTACAACTATGGCTACACCTTC.

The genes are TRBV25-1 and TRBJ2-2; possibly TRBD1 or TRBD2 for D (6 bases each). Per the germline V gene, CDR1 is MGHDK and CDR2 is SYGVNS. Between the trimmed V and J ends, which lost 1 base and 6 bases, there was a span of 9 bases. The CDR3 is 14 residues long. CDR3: CASSELGGPGELFF. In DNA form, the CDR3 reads TGTGCCAGCAGTGAATTAGGGGGGCCCGGGGAGCTGTTTTTT.

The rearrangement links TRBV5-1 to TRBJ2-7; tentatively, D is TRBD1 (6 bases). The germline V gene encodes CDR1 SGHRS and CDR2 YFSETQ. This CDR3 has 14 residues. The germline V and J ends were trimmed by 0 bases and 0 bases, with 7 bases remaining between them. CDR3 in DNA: TGCGCCAGCAGCTTGGACAGGGCCTCCTACGAGCAGTACTTC. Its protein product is CASSLDRASYEQYF.

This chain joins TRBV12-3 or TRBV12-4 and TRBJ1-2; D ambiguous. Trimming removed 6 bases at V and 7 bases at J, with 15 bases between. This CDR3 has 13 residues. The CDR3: CASSSFSGSGYTF. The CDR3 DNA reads TGTGCCAGCAGCTCTTTCTCCGGGAGTGGCTACACCTTC.

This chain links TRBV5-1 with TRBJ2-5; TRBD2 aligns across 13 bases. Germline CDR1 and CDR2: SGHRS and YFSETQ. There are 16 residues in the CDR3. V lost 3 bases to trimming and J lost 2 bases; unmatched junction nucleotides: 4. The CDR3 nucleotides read TGCGCCAGCAGCTGGACTAGCGGGAGTGGGCAAGAGACCCAGTACTTC. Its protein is CASSWTSGSGQETQYF.

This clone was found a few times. The CDR3 protein is CASSLLDLDLGTEAFF. The CDR3 DNA reads TGTGCCAGCAGCCTACTCGACCTCGACCTGGGCACTGAAGCTTTCTTT. J is TRBJ1-1 and V is TRBV13; the D is unclear. Germline CDR1 PRHDT, CDR2 FYEKMQ (reference sequence). Deletions cut 5 bases from V and 4 bases from J, with 20 bases between. The CDR3 is 16 amino acids.

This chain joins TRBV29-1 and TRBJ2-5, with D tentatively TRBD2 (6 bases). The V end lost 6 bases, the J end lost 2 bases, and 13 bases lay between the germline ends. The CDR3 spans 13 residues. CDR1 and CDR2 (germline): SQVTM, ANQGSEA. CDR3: CSVGGGRQETQYF. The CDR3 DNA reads TGCAGCGTCGGTGGAGGGCGGCAAGAGACCCAGTACTTC.

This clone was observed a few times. CDR3 residues: CASTVSSGNTIYF. CDR3 DNA sequence: TGTGCCAGCACGGTCAGCTCTGGAAACACCATATATTTT. The chain uses TRBV2 and TRBJ1-3; the D is unclear. The germline gives CDR1 SNHLY, CDR2 FYNNEI. There are 13 residues in the CDR3. The ends were cut back, 7 bases at V and 0 bases at J, with 7 bases in the middle.

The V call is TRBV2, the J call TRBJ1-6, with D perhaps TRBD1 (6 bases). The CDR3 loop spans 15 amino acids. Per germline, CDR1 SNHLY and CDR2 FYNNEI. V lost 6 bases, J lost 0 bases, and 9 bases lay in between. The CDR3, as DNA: TGTGCCAGCAGAGACAGGAGCTCCTATAATTCACCCCTCCACTTT. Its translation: CASRDRSSYNSPLHF.

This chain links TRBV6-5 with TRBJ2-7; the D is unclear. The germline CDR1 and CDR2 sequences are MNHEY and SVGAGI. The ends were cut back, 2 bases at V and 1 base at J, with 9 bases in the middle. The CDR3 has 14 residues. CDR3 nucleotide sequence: TGTGCCAGCAGTTACCCGGACCGTTCCTACGAGCAGTACTTC. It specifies CASSYPDRSYEQYF.

The CDR3 DNA follows: TGTGCCAGCAGTTTAGGGACAACCCCGTATGGCTACACCTTC. Amino acid sequence: CASSLGTTPYGYTF. This chain uses TRBV27 with TRBJ1-2; weak D call: TRBD1 (6 bases). Trimming stripped 2 bases from V and 5 bases from J, with 12 bases between. The CDR3 has 14 residues. Germline V gene sequence: CDR1 MNHEY, CDR2 SMNVEV (reference sequence).

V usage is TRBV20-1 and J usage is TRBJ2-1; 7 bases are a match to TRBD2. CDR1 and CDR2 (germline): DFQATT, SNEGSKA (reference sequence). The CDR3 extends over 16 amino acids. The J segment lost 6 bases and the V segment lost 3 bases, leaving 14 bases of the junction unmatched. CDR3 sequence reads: CSASGSRRERGNEQFF. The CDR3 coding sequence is TGCAGTGCTAGTGGTTCTCGGCGGGAGAGGGGCAATGAGCAGTTCTTC.

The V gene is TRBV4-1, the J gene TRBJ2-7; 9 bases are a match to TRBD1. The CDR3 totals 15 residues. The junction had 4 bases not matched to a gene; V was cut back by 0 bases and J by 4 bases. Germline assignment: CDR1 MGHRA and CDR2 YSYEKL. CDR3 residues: CASSQEQDRGYEQYF. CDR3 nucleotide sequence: TGCGCCAGCAGCCAAGAGCAGGACAGGGGATACGAGCAGTACTTC.

The CDR3 DNA reads TGCAGCGGGGAACCCGTACAGGGGACTGAAGCTTTCTTT. Its translation is CSGEPVQGTEAFF. This chain uses TRBV29-1 with TRBJ1-1; 7 positions match TRBD1. The CDR3 contains 13 residues. The V gene end was trimmed by 7 bases and the J gene end by 5 bases; junction bases not matched to a gene: 10. CDR1 and CDR2 from the germline V gene are SQVTM and ANQGSEA. The variable domain in full, completed from reference TRBV29-1 and TRBJ1-1, reads SAVISQKPSRDICQRGTSLTIQCQVDSQVTMMFWYRQQPGQSLTLIATANQGSEATYESGFVIDKFPISRPNLTFSTLTVSNMSPEDSSIYLCSGEPVQGTEAFFGQGTRLTVV.

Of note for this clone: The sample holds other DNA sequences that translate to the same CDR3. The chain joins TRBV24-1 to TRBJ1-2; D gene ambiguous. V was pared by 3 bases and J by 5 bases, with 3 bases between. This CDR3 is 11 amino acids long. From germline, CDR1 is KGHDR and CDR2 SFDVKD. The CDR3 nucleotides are TGTGCCACCAGTGATGCGTATGGCTACACCTTC. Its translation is CATSDAYGYTF.

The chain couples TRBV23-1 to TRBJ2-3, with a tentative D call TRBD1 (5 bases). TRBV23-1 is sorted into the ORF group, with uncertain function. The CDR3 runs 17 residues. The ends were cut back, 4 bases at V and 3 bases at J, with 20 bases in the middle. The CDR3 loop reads CASSLYTWNRNTDTQYF. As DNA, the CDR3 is TGCGCCAGCAGTCTATACACCTGGAACAGGAATACAGATACGCAGTATTTT.